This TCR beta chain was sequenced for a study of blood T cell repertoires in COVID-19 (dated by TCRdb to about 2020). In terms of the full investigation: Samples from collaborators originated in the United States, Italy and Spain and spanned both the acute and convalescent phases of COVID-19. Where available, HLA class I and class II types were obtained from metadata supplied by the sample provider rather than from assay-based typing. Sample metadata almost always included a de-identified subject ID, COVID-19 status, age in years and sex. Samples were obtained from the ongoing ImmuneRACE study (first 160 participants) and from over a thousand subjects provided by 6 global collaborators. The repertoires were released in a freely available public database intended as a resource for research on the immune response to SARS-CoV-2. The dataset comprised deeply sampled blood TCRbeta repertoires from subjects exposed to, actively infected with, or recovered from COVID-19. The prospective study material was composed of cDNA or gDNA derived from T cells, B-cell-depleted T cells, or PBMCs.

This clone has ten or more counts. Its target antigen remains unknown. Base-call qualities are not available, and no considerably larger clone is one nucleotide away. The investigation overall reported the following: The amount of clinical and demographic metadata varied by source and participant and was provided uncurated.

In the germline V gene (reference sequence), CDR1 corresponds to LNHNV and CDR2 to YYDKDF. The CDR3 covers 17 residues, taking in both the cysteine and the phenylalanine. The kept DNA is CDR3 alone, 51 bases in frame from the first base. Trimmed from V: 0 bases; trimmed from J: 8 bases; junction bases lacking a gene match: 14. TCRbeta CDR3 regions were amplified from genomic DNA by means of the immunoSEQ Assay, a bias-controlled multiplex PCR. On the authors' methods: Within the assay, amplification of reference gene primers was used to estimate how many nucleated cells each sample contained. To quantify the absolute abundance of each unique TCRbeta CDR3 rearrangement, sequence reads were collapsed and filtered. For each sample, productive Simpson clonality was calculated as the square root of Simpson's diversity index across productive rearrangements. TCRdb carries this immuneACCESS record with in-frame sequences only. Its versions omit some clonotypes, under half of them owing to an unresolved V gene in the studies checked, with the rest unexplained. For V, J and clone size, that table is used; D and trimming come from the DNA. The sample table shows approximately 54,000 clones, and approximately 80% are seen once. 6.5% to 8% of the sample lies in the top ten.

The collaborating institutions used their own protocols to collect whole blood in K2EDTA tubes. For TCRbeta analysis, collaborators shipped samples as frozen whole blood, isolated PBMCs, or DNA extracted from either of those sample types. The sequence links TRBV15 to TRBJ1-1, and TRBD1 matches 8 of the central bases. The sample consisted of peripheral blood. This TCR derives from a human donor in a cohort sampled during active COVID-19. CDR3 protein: CATSRDSGQGALGEAFF. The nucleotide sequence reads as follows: TGTGCCACCAGCAGAGATTCGGGGCAGGGGGCGCTTGGAGAAGCTTTCTTT.